This T cell receptor (beta chain) was found in a study of cytomegalovirus exposure and HLA in healthy donors. On the study more broadly: There were 65 million to 85 million unique TCRs (from HLA-typed donors) in an early data release.

The primer mix had 60 Vbeta and 13 Jbeta primers. The protocol was immunoSEQ multiplex PCR, while the TCRdb copy is restricted to in-frame clones and leaves out a portion. The sample shows 150,000 to 200,000 clones, 70% to 80% of them seen only once. Study observations and caveats: Through in vitro validation, a few CMV-associated chains were shown to be specific for CMV antigens. After further analysis at a later stage, 15,000 to 20,000 TCR beta sequences were associated with HLA alleles at 0.05 false discovery rate.

Healthy bone marrow donors made up the donors. Points on this clone: Its antigen is not identified.

The sample taken for sequencing was PBMCs. This receptor was obtained from a girl aged 10 to 17 in good health and CMV-seropositive.

DNA for the CDR3: TGTGCCAGCAGTTTACCGGCCGAGGTGAGTGAAAAACTGTTTTTT. Amino acids: CASSLPAEVSEKLFF. The V and J genes are TRBV27 and TRBJ1-4; no reliable D call. Trimming took off 2 bases at V and 7 bases at J, with 14 bases between the two ends. The CDR3 runs to 15 residues. The V gene's germline CDR1 is MNHEY and CDR2 SMNVEV (reference sequence).